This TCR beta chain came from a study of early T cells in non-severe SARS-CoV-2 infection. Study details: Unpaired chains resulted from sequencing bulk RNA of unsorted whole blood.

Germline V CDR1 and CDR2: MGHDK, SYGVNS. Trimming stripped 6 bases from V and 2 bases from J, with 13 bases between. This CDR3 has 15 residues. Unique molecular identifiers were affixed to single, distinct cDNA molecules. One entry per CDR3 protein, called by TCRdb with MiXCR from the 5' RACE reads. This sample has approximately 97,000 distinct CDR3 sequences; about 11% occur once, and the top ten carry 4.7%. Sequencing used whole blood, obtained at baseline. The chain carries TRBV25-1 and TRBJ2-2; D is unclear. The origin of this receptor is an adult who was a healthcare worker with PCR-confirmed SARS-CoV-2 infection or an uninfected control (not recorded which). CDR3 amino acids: CASSEWASNTGELFF. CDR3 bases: TGTGCCAGCAGCGAGTGGGCCAGCAACACCGGGGAGCTGTTTTTT. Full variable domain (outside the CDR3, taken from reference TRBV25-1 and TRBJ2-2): EADIYQTPRYLVIGTGKKITLECSQTMGHDKMYWYQQDPGMELHLIHYSYGVNSTEKGDLSSESTVSRIRTEHFPLTLESARPSHTSQYLCASSEWASNTGELFFGEGSRLTVL.